This T cell receptor beta chain is drawn from a study of blood T cell repertoires in COVID-19. Study background: Spain, Italy and the United States supplied samples that represented acute and convalescent COVID-19. The analysed material was cDNA or gDNA that came from T cells, B-cell-depleted T cells, or PBMCs.

Authors' methods: Estimation of nucleated cell counts was performed using reference gene primer amplification. Measured with immunoSEQ multiplex PCR; TCRdb has only the in-frame clones, and not every one. V, J and clone size are those of that table, while D and trimming were read from the DNA. The sample contains some 120,000 clones, about 84% of which appear only once. The specimen was peripheral blood. This TCR derives from a human donor in a cohort sampled during active COVID-19.

The chain's CDR3 is CASSMKARKKLNEQFF. For the CDR3, the DNA is TGTGCCAGTAGTATGAAAGCGAGAAAGAAATTGAATGAGCAGTTCTTC. V and J are TRBV19 and TRBJ2-1; D remains ambiguous. This CDR3 contains 16 residues. Germline V gene lookup returns CDR1 LNHDA and CDR2 SQIVND (reference sequence). V lost 3 bases and J lost 7, with 19 bases in between.